This T cell receptor beta chain was identified in a study of blood T cell repertoires in COVID-19. At the level of the study: The cDNA or gDNA used as material had been derived from T cells, B-cell-depleted T cells, or PBMCs.

Germline V gene sequence: CDR1 SGHTA, CDR2 FQGNSA. The ends lost 0 bases at V and 8 bases at J; junction bases unmatched: 9. The CDR3 sequence is 16 residues long. The method was immunoSEQ multiplex PCR; TCRdb's version includes in-frame clones alone and lacks a portion of them. The sample lists about 370,000 clones; 89% were seen once. The TCR was taken from a young woman with COVID-19, enrolled during active disease. The chain carries TRBV7-2 and TRBJ2-1; TRBD2 agrees at 8 bases. The sequenced sample was peripheral blood. CDR3 coding DNA: TGTGCCAGCAGCTTAGCTAGCGGGACCCCCGGACATGAGCAGTTCTTC. It encodes CASSLASGTPGHEQFF.